The sequence of this TCR beta chain was determined in a study of human T cells and chemical hapten exposure. TCRdb used MiXCR to reprocess the RACE reads, holding one entry per CDR3 protein. The sample consists of 130,000 or so distinct CDR3 sequences, roughly 9% of them appearing once. This clonotype has just a few counts. Indicated time point: healthy volunteer bleed at 2 weeks. The template was total RNA from unfractionated whole blood. The V and J ends lost 8 bases and 0 bases, in that order; junction bases with no gene match: 6. In germline, CDR1 is LNHDA, CDR2 SQIVND (reference sequence). The CDR3 spans 14 residues.

The genes are TRBV19 and TRBJ1-2, with TRBD1 identical over 7 bases. Material: whole blood. The origin of this receptor is a male donor in good health. Some clones in this sample may be carry-over from other donors' samples. The CDR3 loop reads CASGRTGTNYGYTF. As DNA, the CDR3 is TGTGCCAGTGGACGGACAGGAACTAACTATGGCTACACCTTC.